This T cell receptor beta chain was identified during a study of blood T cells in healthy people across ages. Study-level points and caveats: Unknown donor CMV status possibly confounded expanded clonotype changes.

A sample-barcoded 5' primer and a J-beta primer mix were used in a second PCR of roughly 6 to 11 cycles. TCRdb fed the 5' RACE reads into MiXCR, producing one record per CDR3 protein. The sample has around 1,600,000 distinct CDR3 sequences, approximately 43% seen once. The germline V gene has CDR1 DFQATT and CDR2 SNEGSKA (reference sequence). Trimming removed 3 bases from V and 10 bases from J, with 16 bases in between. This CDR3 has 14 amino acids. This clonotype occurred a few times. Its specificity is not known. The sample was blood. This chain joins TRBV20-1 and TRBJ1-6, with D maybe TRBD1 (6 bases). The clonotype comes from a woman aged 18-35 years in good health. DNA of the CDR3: TGCAGTGCTAGGCCGACAGGTGTAGGATCACCCCTCCACTTT. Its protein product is CSARPTGVGSPLHF.